This TCR beta chain was found in a study of cytomegalovirus exposure and HLA in healthy donors. This clone has only one observation. The primer mix had 60 Vbeta and 13 Jbeta primers. Assay used: immunoSEQ multiplex PCR; TCRdb lists only in-frame clones, some missing. The sample has roughly 130,000 clones; roughly 74% are singletons. Sequencing input: PBMCs. This TCR derives from a woman aged 50 to 60 in good health and CMV-seropositive.

CDR3 loop: CASSARGTEAFF. The CDR3 region has the DNA TGTGCCAGCTCGGCTAGGGGGACTGAAGCTTTCTTT. This chain uses TRBV18 with TRBJ1-1; a weak D match, TRBD1 (6 bases). V lost 6 bases and J 5 bases, leaving 10 bases between the germline ends. The CDR3 is 12 residues long. Germline CDR1 is KGHSH and CDR2 is LQKENI.